Shown below are 9 T cell receptor beta chains from a single sample sequenced in a study of tumor and adjacent non-tumor tissue in lung cancer. The library came from three nested PCR rounds adapted from ARM-PCR protocols. TCRdb analysed the multiplex PCR reads with MiXCR anew, one entry per CDR3 protein. The table lists more than 60,000 distinct CDR3 sequences, under 85% of them singletons, with 12% in the top ten. RNA was extracted from bulk tissue without any cell sorting. The sequencing input was lung tumor tissue. The receptor source for this set is a woman between 45 and 60 years old with non-small cell lung cancer.

This clonotype was seen repeatedly, ten times or more. This sequence joins TRBV4-1 and TRBJ2-5; the match to TRBD2 covers 12 bases. This CDR3 is built from 19 residues. Germline-derived CDR1 and CDR2 are MGHRA and YSYEKL. V was pared by 1 base and J by 4 bases, with 13 bases of the junction left unmatched. The CDR3 sequence: CASSQGPRLAGEVGETQYF. The CDR3 DNA follows: TGCGCCAGCAGCCAAGGTCCCCGACTAGCGGGAGAAGTGGGAGAGACCCAGTACTTC.

This clonotype was found many times. V is TRBV4-1 and J is TRBJ1-4; no reliable D call. The CDR3 is 14 amino acids. Germline lookup yields CDR1 MGHRA and CDR2 YSYEKL. Trimming removed 1 base from V and 0 bases from J, with 3 bases in between. The CDR3 DNA reads as TGCGCCAGCAGCCAAGGGGCAACTAATGAAAAACTGTTTTTT. Residues: CASSQGATNEKLFF.

This clonotype was detected only a few times. The chain links TRBV2 to TRBJ1-1; D uncertain. Trimming shortened V by 3 bases and J by 3 bases, and 11 bases separated the two germline ends. The CDR3 has 14 amino acids. CDR1 is SNHLY and CDR2 is FYNNEI in the germline V gene. The CDR3 nucleotides are TGTGCCAGCAGTGAGGGATGGGGTCACACTGAAGCTTTCTTT. It codes for CASSEGWGHTEAFF.

The V gene is TRBV6-5, the J gene TRBJ1-2; D perhaps matches TRBD1 (6 bases). The V gene lost 6 bases and the J gene lost 11 bases, with 28 bases spanning the gap. This CDR3 comprises 16 residues. Germline V gives CDR1 MNHEY, CDR2 SVGAGI. The CDR3: CASRNIIGQGSYEYTF. DNA for the CDR3: TGTGCCAGCAGAAACATTATAGGGCAGGGGTCCTATGAGTACACCTTC.

The chain recombines TRBV6-1 with TRBJ2-7; D remains ambiguous. This CDR3 is 12 amino acids long. From germline, CDR1 is MNHNS and CDR2 SASEGT. The chain's CDR3 is CNSRFQGYEQYF. The CDR3 DNA follows: TGTAACAGCAGATTCCAAGGCTACGAGCAGTACTTC.

Remarks on this clonotype: At one of its ends the junction is not consistent with the germline gene, which may arise from a read error. This chain uses TRBV6-1 with TRBJ2-7; 12 bases agree with TRBD2. Germline V lookup: CDR1 MNHNS, CDR2 SASEGT. The CDR3 is 15 residues long. Here the CDR3 DNA reads TGTGCCAGCAATGAAGAGACTAGCGGGAGTGATGAGCAGTACTTC. The encoded protein is CASNEETSGSDEQYF.

Regarding this clonotype: The junction shows a germline mismatch at one end, possibly a read error. CDR3 loop: CTSSLGTGTDTQYF. The CDR3 DNA is TGTACCAGCAGCCTCGGGACTGGTACAGATACGCAGTATTTT. This rearrangement joins TRBV5-5 to TRBJ2-3, with TRBD2 as a possible D gene (6 bases). This CDR3 has 14 residues. Germline V gene lookup returns CDR1 SGHKS and CDR2 YYEKEE (reference sequence).

The V gene is TRBV29-1, the J gene TRBJ2-2; D is uncertain. V lost 6 bases, J lost 4 bases, and 15 bases lay in between. This CDR3 spans 14 amino acids. Germline CDR1 and CDR2: SQVTM and ANQGSEA. CDR3 DNA: TGCAGCGTCGAATTATTAAGGAGCACCGGGGAGCTGTTTTTT. Translation: CSVELLRSTGELFF.

Notes on this clonotype: A junction boundary mismatches the germline segment, possibly from a read error. The gene calls are TRBV12-3 or TRBV12-4 and TRBJ2-2, with 8 bases lining up with TRBD2. The CDR3 totals 15 residues. CDR3 residues: CDSSPGTSGGGELFF. DNA of the CDR3: TGTGACAGCAGTCCCGGGACTAGTGGCGGTGGGGAGCTGTTTTTT.